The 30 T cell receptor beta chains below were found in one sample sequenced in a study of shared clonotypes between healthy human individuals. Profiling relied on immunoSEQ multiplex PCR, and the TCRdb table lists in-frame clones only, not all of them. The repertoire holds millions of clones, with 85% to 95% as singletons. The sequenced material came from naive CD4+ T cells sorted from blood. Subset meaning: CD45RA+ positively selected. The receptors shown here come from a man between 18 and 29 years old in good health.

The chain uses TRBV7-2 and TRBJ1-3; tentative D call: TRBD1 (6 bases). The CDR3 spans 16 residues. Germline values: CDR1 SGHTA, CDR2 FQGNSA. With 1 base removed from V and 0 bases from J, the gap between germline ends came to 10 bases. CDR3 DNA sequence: TGTGCCAGCAGCTTAGGGGGGCTATTCTCTGGAAACACCATATATTTT. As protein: CASSLGGLFSGNTIYF.

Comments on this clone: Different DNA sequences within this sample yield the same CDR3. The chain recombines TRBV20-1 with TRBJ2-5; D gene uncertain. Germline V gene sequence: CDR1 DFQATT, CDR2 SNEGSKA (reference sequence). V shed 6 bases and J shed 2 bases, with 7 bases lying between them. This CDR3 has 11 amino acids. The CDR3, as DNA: TGCAGTGCCTCTGAACAAGAGACCCAGTACTTC. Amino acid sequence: CSASEQETQYF.

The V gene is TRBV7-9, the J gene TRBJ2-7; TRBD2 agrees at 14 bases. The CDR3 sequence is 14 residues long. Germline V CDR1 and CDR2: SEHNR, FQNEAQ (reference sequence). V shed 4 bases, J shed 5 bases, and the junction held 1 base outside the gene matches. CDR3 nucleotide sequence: TGTGCCAGCAGCTCGGGACTAGCGGGAGACGAGCAGTACTTC. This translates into CASSSGLAGDEQYF.

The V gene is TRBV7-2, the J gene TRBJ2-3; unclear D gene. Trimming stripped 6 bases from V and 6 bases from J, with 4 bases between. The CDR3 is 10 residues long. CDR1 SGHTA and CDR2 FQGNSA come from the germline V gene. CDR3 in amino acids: CASSGDTQYF. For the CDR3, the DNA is TGTGCCAGCAGTGGGGATACGCAGTATTTT.

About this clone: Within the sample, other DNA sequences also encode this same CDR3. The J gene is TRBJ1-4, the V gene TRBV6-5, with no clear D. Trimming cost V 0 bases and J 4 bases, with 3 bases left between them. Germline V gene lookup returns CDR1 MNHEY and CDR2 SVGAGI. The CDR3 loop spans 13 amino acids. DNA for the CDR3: TGTGCCAGCAGTTACTCACATAATGAAAAACTGTTTTTT. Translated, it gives CASSYSHNEKLFF.

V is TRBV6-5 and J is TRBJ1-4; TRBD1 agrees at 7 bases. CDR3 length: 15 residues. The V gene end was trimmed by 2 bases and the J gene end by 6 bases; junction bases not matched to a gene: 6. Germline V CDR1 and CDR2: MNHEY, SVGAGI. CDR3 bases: TGTGCCAGCAGTTACCTGACAGGGTTGGATGAAAAACTGTTTTTT. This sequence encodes CASSYLTGLDEKLFF.

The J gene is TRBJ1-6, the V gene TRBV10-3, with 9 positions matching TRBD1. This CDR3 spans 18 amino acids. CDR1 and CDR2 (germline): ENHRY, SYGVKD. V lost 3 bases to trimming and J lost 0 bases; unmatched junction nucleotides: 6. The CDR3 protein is CAISDKGQGSSYNSPLHF. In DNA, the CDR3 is TGTGCCATCAGTGATAAAGGACAGGGGAGCTCCTATAATTCACCCCTCCACTTT.

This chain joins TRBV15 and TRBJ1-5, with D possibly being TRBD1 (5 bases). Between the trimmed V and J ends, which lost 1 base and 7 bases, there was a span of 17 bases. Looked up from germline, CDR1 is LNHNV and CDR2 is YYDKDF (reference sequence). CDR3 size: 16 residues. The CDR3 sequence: CATSRGDSFSSQPQHF. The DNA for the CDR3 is TGTGCCACCAGCAGAGGAGACAGTTTTTCCAGCCAGCCCCAGCATTTT.

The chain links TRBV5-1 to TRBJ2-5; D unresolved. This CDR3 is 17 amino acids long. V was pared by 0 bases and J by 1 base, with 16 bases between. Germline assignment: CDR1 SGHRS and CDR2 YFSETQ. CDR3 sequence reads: CASSLGVVADLQETQYF. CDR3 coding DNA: TGCGCCAGCAGCTTGGGGGTGGTGGCGGATCTCCAAGAGACCCAGTACTTC.

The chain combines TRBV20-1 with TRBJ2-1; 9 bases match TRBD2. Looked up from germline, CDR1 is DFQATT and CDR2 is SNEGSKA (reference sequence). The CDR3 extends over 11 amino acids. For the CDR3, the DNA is TGCAGCTTAGCGGGGGTGAATGAGCAGTTCTTC. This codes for CSLAGVNEQFF.

The CDR3 sequence: CASSEYGGPTNTEAFF. The CDR3, as DNA: TGTGCCAGCAGTGAATACGGGGGGCCGACCAACACTGAAGCTTTCTTT. V usage is TRBV25-1 and J usage is TRBJ1-1; tentatively, D is TRBD1 (6 bases). Germline values: CDR1 MGHDK, CDR2 SYGVNS. This CDR3 is 16 amino acids long. V lost 0 bases and J 2 bases, leaving 13 bases between the germline ends.

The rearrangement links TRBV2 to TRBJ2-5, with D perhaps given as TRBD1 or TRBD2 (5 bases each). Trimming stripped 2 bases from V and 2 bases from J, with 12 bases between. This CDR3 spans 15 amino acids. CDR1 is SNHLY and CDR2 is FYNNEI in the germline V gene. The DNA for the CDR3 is TGTGCCAGCAGTGAATGGGGGAGAGAGCAAGAGACCCAGTACTTC. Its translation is CASSEWGREQETQYF.

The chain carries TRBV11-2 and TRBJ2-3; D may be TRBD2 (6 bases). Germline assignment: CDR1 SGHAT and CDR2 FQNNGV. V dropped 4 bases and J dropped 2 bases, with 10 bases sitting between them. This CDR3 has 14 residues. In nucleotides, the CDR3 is TGTGCCAGCAGCTATGGGACTGCCACAGATACGCAGTATTTT. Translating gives CASSYGTATDTQYF.

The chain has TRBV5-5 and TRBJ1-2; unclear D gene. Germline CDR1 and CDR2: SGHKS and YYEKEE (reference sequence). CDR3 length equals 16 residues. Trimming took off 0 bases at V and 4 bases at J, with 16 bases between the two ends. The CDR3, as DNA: TGTGCCAGCAGCTTGGTCCGGAGTCCTACTGTCTATGGCTACACCTTC. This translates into CASSLVRSPTVYGYTF.

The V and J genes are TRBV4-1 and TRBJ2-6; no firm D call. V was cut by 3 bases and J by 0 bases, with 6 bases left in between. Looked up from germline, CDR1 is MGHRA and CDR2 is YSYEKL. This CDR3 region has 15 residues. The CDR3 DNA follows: TGCGCCAGCAGCCACAGAGACTCTGGGGCCAACGTCCTGACTTTC. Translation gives CASSHRDSGANVLTF.

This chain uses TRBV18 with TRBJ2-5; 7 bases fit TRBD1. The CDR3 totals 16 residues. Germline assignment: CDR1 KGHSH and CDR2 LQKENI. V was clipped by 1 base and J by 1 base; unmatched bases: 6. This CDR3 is CASSPRTDRVQETQYF. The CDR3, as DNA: TGTGCCAGCTCACCACGGACAGACAGGGTCCAAGAGACCCAGTACTTC.

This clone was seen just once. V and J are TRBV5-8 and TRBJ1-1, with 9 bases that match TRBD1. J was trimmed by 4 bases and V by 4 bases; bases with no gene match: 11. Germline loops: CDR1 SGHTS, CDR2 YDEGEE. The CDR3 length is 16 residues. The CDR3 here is CASSQNPQDRGTEAFF. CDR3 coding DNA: TGTGCCAGCAGCCAAAACCCACAGGACAGGGGCACTGAAGCTTTCTTT.

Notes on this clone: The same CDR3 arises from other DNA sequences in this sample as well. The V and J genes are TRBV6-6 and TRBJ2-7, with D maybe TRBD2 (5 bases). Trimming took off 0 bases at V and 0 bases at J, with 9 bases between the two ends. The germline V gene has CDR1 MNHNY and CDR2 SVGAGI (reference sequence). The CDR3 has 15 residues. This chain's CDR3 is CASSYSGGSSYEQYF. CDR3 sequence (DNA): TGTGCCAGCAGTTACTCAGGCGGGTCCTCCTACGAGCAGTACTTC.

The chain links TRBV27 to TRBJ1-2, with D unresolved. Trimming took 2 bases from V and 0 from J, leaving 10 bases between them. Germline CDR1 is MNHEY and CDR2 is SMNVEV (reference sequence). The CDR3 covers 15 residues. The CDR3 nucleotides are TGTGCCAGCAGTTTAATTGGACGGACTAACTATGGCTACACCTTC. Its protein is CASSLIGRTNYGYTF.

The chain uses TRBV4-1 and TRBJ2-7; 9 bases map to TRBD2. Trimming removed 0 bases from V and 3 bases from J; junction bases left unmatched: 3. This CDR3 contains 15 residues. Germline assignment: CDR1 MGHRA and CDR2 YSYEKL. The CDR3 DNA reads TGCGCCAGCAGCCAAGATAGCGGGGGTATCTACGAGCAGTACTTC. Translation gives CASSQDSGGIYEQYF.

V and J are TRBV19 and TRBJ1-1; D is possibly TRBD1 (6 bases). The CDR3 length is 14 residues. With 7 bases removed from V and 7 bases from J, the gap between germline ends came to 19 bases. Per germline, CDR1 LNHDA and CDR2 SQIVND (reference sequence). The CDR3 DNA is TGTGCCAGTATTCAGGGGAGGACATACGATGAAGCTTTCTTT. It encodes CASIQGRTYDEAFF. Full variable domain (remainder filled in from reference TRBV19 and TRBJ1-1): DGGITQSPKYLFRKEGQNVTLSCEQNLNHDAMYWYRQDPGQGLRLIYYSQIVNDFQKGDIAEGYSVSREKKESFPLTVTSAQKNPTAFYLCASIQGRTYDEAFFGQGTRLTVV.

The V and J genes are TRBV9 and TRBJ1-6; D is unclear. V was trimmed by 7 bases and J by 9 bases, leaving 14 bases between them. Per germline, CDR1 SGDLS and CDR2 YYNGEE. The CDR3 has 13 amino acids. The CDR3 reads CASDQRGSSPLHF. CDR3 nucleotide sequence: TGTGCCAGCGACCAACGCGGGAGTTCACCCCTCCACTTT.

Here the CDR3 reads CSAGQGALRGAYNEQFF. The CDR3 DNA reads as TGCAGCGCGGGTCAGGGGGCCCTGAGGGGTGCCTACAATGAGCAGTTCTTC. The chain is built from TRBV29-1 and TRBJ2-1; 8 bases fit TRBD1. The CDR3 length is 17 residues. The V and J ends lost 7 bases and 2 bases, in that order; junction bases with no gene match: 16. CDR1 is SQVTM and CDR2 is ANQGSEA in the germline V gene.

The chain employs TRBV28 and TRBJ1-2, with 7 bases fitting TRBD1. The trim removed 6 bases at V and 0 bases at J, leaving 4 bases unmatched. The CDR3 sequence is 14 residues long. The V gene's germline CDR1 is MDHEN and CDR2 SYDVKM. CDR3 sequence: CASSGTVTNYGYTF. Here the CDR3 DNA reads TGTGCCAGCAGCGGGACAGTTACTAACTATGGCTACACCTTC.

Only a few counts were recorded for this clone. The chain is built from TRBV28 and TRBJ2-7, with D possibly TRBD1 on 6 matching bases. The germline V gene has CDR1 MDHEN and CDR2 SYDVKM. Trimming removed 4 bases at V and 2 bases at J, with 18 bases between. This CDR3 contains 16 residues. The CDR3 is CASSSLGQESTYEQYF. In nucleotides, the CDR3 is TGTGCCAGCAGTTCACTGGGACAAGAGAGCACCTACGAGCAGTACTTC.

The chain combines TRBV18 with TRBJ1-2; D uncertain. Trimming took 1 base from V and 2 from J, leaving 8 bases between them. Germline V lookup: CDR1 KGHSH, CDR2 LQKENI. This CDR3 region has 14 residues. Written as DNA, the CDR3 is TGTGCCAGCTCACCACGTGGGCTGAACTATGGCTACACCTTC. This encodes CASSPRGLNYGYTF.

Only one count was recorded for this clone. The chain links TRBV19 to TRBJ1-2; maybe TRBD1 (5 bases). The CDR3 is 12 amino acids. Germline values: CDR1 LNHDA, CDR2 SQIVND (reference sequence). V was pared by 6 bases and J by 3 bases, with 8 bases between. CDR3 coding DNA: TGTGCCAGTAGGGGGGATCACTATGGCTACACCTTC. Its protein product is CASRGDHYGYTF.

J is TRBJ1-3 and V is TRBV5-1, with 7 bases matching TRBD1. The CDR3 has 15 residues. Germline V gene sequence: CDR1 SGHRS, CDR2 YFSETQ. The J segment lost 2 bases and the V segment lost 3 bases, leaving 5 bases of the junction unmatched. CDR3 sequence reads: CASSSDGTAGNTIYF. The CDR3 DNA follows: TGCGCCAGCAGCTCGGACGGGACAGCTGGAAACACCATATATTTT.

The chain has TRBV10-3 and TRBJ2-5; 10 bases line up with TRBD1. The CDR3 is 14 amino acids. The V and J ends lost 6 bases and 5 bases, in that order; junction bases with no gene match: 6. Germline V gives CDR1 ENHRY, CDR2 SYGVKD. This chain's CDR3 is CAIRAGTGDETQYF. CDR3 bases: TGTGCCATCAGAGCCGGGACAGGGGACGAGACCCAGTACTTC.

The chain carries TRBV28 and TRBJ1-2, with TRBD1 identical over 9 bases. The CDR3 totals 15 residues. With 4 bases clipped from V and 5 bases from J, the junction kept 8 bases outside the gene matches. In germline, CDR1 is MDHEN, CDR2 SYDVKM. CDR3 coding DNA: TGTGCCAGCAGTTGGACCGGGACAGGGTCTTATGGCTACACCTTC. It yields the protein CASSWTGTGSYGYTF.